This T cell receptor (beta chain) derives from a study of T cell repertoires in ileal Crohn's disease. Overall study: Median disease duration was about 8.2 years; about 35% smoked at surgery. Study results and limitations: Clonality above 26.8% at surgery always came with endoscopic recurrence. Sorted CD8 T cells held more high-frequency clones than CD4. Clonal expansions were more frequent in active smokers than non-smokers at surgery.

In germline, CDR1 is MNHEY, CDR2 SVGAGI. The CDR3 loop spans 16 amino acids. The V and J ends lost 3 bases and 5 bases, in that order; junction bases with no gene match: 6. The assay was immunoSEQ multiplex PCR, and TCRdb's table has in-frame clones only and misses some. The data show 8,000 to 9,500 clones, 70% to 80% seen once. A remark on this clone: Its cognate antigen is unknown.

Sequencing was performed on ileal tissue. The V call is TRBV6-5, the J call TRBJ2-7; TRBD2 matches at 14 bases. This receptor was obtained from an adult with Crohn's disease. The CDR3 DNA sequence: TGTGCCAGCAGTTATTCCGGGACTAGCGGGGGCAACGAGCAGTACTTC. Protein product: CASSYSGTSGGNEQYF.